This T cell receptor (beta chain) was captured in a study of cytomegalovirus exposure and HLA in healthy donors (dated by TCRdb to 2016 to 2017). Study-level background: An earlier analysis of fewer than 750 of the donors reported about 280 Gb of sequence data and around 100 million unique TCR beta sequences obtained from roughly 180 million T cells. The T cell repertoires of some 700 subjects were profiled by immunosequencing and related to cytomegalovirus serostatus. Typing coverage differed by locus: A, B, C, DRB1 and DQB1 were typed in about 620-640 donors, DQA1 in about 560, DPA1 in nearly 610, and DPB1 in just under 490. A later analysis re-analyzed previously published TCR beta repertoires from approximately 700 donors and added high-resolution HLA genotyping to study TCR occurrence patterns. Of the 300 to 500 genotyped donors, more than 75% were placed in the genetic ancestry cluster associated with self-reported Caucasian donors. The study aimed to test whether cataloging public T cell receptors could reveal signatures of past pathogen exposure. In addition to the first cohort of approximately 650 subjects, a separate validation cohort of approximately 130 different subjects was used. A later genetic analysis took genome-wide SNP genotypes for 398 of the 666 donors and used that subset as a discovery cohort. To decide whether each TCR beta V gene segment behaved as functional or pseudogenic, an earlier analysis of some 600 of the donors relied on high-throughput TCR beta sequencing. HLA typing covered class I and class II loci at four-digit resolution. Donor age, sex, ethnicity and CMV serostatus were compiled alongside the repertoire data. A handful of DR-DQ haplotypes were treated as single units for association and clustering because of strong linkage in the cohort. To predict cytomegalovirus infection status, the study brought together high-throughput TCR immunosequencing, statistical association of individual TCRs with disease status, and machine learning. Rather than drawing on any new phenotypic data, the later analysis identified candidate immune exposures from TCR beta sequences and the way those sequences occurred across donors. Every discovery cohort repertoire had been produced on one sequencing platform. An early release that covered about 600 HLA-typed donors contained about 300 gigabases of sequencing data and tens of millions of unique TCR sequences. Among 350 to 400 genotyped donors of the cohort, an average of approximately 250,000 unique TCR beta nucleotide sequences were sequenced per donor, about a sixth of them non-productive. General conclusions and limits of the study: Across donors, most TCR sequences were observed very rarely, whereas some public TCRs were present in many individuals. It was suggested by the authors that the approach could potentially be generalized to other disease states and immunological phenotypes. When HLA alleles, especially DR and DQ, strongly co-occurred, attributing TCR associations to individual alleles was difficult. In a later analysis, HLA-associated TCR beta chains were found to be more clonally expanded and to have lower generation probabilities than equally common non-associated chains. A later genetic analysis reported fewer N-insertions in productive TCRs among donors in an Asian-associated ancestry cluster than the roughly 620-donor mean. In both the original and validation cohorts, the classifier was reported to diagnose cytomegalovirus status with high specificity and sensitivity. According to a later analysis, most CMV-associated TCR beta chains appeared to be HLA-restricted, and the HLA associations seemed to be driven largely by CMV exposure. Several of the top co-occurrence clusters appeared to be linked to parvovirus B19, influenza, CMV and Epstein-Barr virus, according to a later analysis. In a later analysis, over 15,000 TCR beta sequences were associated with specific HLA alleles at a false discovery rate of 0.05. A few of the identified cytomegalovirus-associated TCR beta chains were confirmed in vitro to be specific for cytomegalovirus antigens. The earlier analysis of a few hundred of the donors excluded roughly 17 rarely observed V segments, including chromosome 9 orphons, because counts were too low. HLA typing was unavailable for some donors at each locus, so association tests used only the typed subset. In a later analysis, the rate of TCR association differed among HLA loci, with DRB1 alleles having the most associated TCRs and HLA-C alleles having the fewest. Only TCR beta chains were sequenced in this cohort, and the absence of alpha or paired-chain data limited detectable features. Linkage disequilibrium might explain the correlated functional status among segregating V segments, but an unknown experimental factor could not be excluded. In a later genetic analysis, a missense DCLRE1C variant was associated with V-gene and J-gene trimming of TCR beta chains, and the association was replicated in an independent cohort. Presence/absence analyses assumed roughly uniform sequencing depth across donors, an assumption that may not hold. Some IMGT-functional V segments, including TRBV6-2 and TRBV6-3, could not be told apart with the 87-base-pair reads, so those segments were excluded. A total of 150 to 200 TCR beta chains were listed by the study as associated with cytomegalovirus. Broadly in line with IMGT annotations, most TCR beta V segments showed up in productive rearrangements about 87% or about 30% of the time in an earlier analysis of 450 to 750 of the donors. A cluster of highly shared sequence variants was judged likely to be a technical artifact of the sequencing pipeline. Immune exposure information for the cohort was limited to CMV serostatus. A further reported finding was that TCR beta sequences accurately predicted the HLA-A and HLA-B alleles for most subjects in the first cohort.

To note about this clone: This receptor's antigen is unknown. Base qualities are not at hand, and no much larger clone is one base apart.

The library relied on the immunoSEQ multiplex PCR assay. The multiplex PCR relied on a mix of 60 forward primers for TCR Vbeta segments and 13 reverse primers for TCR Jbeta segments. Amplification of the CDR3 region of rearranged TCR beta genes was performed with a multiplex PCR assay on genomic DNA. Amplified TCR beta libraries were sequenced as 87-base-pair reads on the Illumina HiSeq System. The published analysis was carried out like this. A later analysis tallied approximately 87 million unique TCR beta chains across the 600 to 700 repertoires, and around 9.9 million of those chains were shared by two or more donors. A nearest-neighbor algorithm error-corrected the raw reads and collapsed the reads into unique sequences, merging closely related sequences to remove PCR and sequencing errors. V, D and J gene segments were assigned by aligning CDR3 sequences to IMGT reference sequences. For a sequence to be retained, a match of at least six nucleotides to both a V gene segment and a J gene segment was required. A rearrangement counted as productive if the CDR3 had no stop codons and remained in frame with V and J, and every other rearrangement counted as non-productive. Following IMGT convention, CDR3 was defined as the stretch from the second conserved V-encoded cysteine to the conserved J-encoded phenylalanine. In an earlier analysis of some 550 of the donors, sequences lacking an unambiguous match to a single V gene segment were excluded. An earlier analysis of a few hundred of the donors classified V segments as functional when productive rearrangements were above 56.7% and as segregating when the standard deviation between donors was above 5%. To diagnose cytomegalovirus status from the catalog of TCR beta chain sequences, a statistical classification framework was built. A later analysis assigned V and J genes by comparing TCR nucleotide sequences with IMGT/GENE-DB human TR gene sequences. In a later analysis, CDR3 sequences and most-parsimonious VDJ recombination scenarios were assigned using the TCRdist pipeline. In a later analysis, each TCR beta chain was defined by its CDR3 amino acid sequence together with its V-gene family, and reads without a unique V-gene family were excluded. To address suspected cross-contamination and a sequencing artifact, a later analysis removed around 590 highly shared, low-generation-probability nucleotide sequences. For each public chain, a later analysis derived a clonal expansion index from normalized ranks of inferred template counts within each repertoire. A later analysis computed generation probabilities with a VDJ recombination model fitted to out-of-frame rearrangements, and checked the results against IGoR. Hypergeometric tests were used in a later analysis to score TCR-TCR, TCR-HLA and TCR-CMV co-occurrence, with a repertoire-size bias correction applied to the TCR pairs. In a later analysis, false discovery rates were estimated by permuting HLA or CMV assignments 20 times. In a later analysis, co-occurring TCRs were grouped with DBSCAN, and TCRdist sequence similarity was added when clustering was performed within HLA-allele-positive subsets. Repertoires with fewer than 30,000 or more than 120,000 public chains, plus five repertoires with anomalous nucleotide sharing, were excluded from co-occurrence clustering. As stored in TCRdb, this immuneACCESS dataset retains in-frame rearrangements with V and J assigned. A fraction of the clones does not appear; measured against another copy, unresolved V genes explain less than half of the discrepancy, and the remainder lacks a known reason. The V and J calls and clone size come from that table; D and trimming were worked out from the DNA. Present in this sample are more than 140,000 clones, 77% of which were seen just once. The ten largest make up around 1.5% of the sample.

Looking up the germline V gene yields CDR1 SGHRS and CDR2 YFSETQ. The CDR3 sequence holds 15 residues, the cysteine and phenylalanine included. Of all the DNA, just the CDR3 is kept, 45 bases in frame from base 1. V loses 2 bases at its end and J loses 4 bases; junction bases beyond the gene matches: 5. The cohort comprised 670 or so healthy bone marrow donors. All cohort members were sampled while nominally healthy, although unrecorded immune exposures were likely present. The donor tested CMV seronegative, placing the donor among the 350 or so seronegative members of the cohort. A peripheral blood sample was collected from each donor, and TCR beta sequencing was performed on peripheral blood mononuclear cells. Genomic DNA extraction from the blood cell samples was performed with the Qiagen DNeasy Blood Extraction Kit.

The sample consisted of PBMCs. The sequence joins TRBV5-1 to TRBJ2-7; 11 middle bases align to TRBD1. This clonotype was obtained from a female donor in good health and CMV-seronegative. The DNA sequence is as follows: TGCGCCAGCAGCTTAGGGGACAGGGGGGTGTACGAGCAGTACTTC. It codes for CASSLGDRGVYEQYF.